Listed here are 23 T cell receptor beta chains from one sample, sequenced in a study of glioma-infiltrating T cells after dendritic cell vaccination. Measured with immunoSEQ multiplex PCR; TCRdb has only the in-frame clones, and not every one. The repertoire includes about 82,000 clones, around 90% of them detected once, and under 4% sits in the top ten. Specimen: blood, collected before dendritic cell vaccination. The receptor source for this set is a human donor with glioblastoma.

This clone showed up just once. The chain couples TRBV4-1 to TRBJ2-3; 7 positions agree with TRBD1. Germline-derived CDR1 and CDR2 are MGHRA and YSYEKL. J was trimmed by 3 bases and V by 4 bases; bases with no gene match: 4. This CDR3 comprises 14 residues. Here the CDR3 reads CASSLQGETDTQYF. The CDR3 DNA is TGCGCCAGCAGCCTCCAGGGGGAAACAGATACGCAGTATTTT.

The chain combines TRBV11-2 with TRBJ2-1; a weak D match, TRBD2 (5 bases). This CDR3 has 16 residues. The ends were cut back, 2 bases at V and 1 base at J, with 12 bases in the middle. Germline assignment: CDR1 SGHAT and CDR2 FQNNGV. DNA of the CDR3: TGTGCCAGCAGCTTAAGTGGGAGAGGGTCCTACAATGAGCAGTTCTTC. Protein product: CASSLSGRGSYNEQFF.

The chain employs TRBV6-1 and TRBJ2-7; a weak D match, TRBD1 (6 bases). The CDR3 is 13 amino acids. Germline CDR1 and CDR2: MNHNS and SASEGT. Between the trimmed V and J ends, which lost 6 bases and 5 bases, there was a span of 14 bases. The CDR3 is CASSREQGHEQYF. CDR3 DNA sequence: TGTGCCAGCAGCCGAGAACAGGGCCACGAGCAGTACTTC.

The CDR3 DNA is TGTGCCAGCAGCGTAGAGCCTAGCGGGAGCTACGAGCAGTACTTC. Its translation is CASSVEPSGSYEQYF. The chain joins TRBV9 to TRBJ2-7; TRBD2 agrees at 10 bases. This CDR3 is built from 15 residues. Germline V gives CDR1 SGDLS, CDR2 YYNGEE. V was pared by 0 bases and J by 3 bases, with 3 bases of the junction left unmatched.

The chain employs TRBV19 and TRBJ2-1; 7 nucleotides agree with TRBD1. CDR1 LNHDA and CDR2 SQIVND come from the germline V gene (reference sequence). After removal of 10 bases from V and 8 bases from J, the junction contained 17 bases not matched to a gene. CDR3 length: 15 residues. The CDR3 sequence: CATNDPGGVRYEQFF. The CDR3 coding sequence is TGTGCCACGAATGACCCAGGGGGAGTACGTTATGAGCAGTTCTTC.

DNA of the CDR3: TGTGCCAGCAAGGCGGGAGGGCCGTACGTGTACTACGAGCAGTACTTC. This codes for CASKAGGPYVYYEQYF. The chain couples TRBV27 to TRBJ2-7; 9 positions agree with TRBD2. Germline V gene data show CDR1 as MNHEY and CDR2 as SMNVEV (reference sequence). This CDR3 is built from 16 residues. Trimming at V came to 7 bases and at J to 3 bases, leaving 13 bases not matched to a gene.

The genes are TRBV11-1 and TRBJ2-1, with 15 positions matching TRBD2. This CDR3 spans 15 amino acids. Germline V gene data show CDR1 as SGHAT and CDR2 as FQDESV (reference sequence). Germline trimming cut 5 bases from V and 13 bases from J; bases unmatched to any gene: 9. CDR3 region: CASSPGTSGGFHQFF. The CDR3 nucleotides are TGTGCCAGCAGCCCTGGGACTAGCGGGGGGTTCCACCAGTTCTTC.

This chain connects TRBV11-2 to TRBJ1-1; D gene ambiguous. Looked up from germline, CDR1 is SGHAT and CDR2 is FQNNGV. The CDR3 covers 12 residues. The V and J ends lost 3 bases and 0 bases respectively, with 2 bases between them. The CDR3 region is CASSFVNTEAFF. The DNA of the CDR3 is TGTGCCAGCAGCTTCGTGAACACTGAAGCTTTCTTT.

The V and J genes are TRBV7-8 and TRBJ1-1; 7 nucleotides line up with TRBD1. This CDR3 contains 14 residues. Trimming took 5 bases from V and 2 from J; bases not matched to a gene: 5. Germline V gives CDR1 SGHVS, CDR2 FQNEAQ. The CDR3 DNA sequence: TGTGCCAGCAGCCCCGGGACAGCCAACACTGAAGCTTTCTTT. It yields the protein CASSPGTANTEAFF.

J is TRBJ1-3 and V is TRBV23-1, with TRBD1 as a possible D gene (6 bases). TRBV23-1 is an open reading frame whose function is uncertain. V lost 6 bases and J 1 base, leaving 16 bases between the germline ends. This CDR3 has 16 residues. The CDR3 DNA sequence: TGCGCCAGCAGCTTGTGGGGGCCTGTTTCTGGAAACACCATATATTTT. Protein product: CASSLWGPVSGNTIYF.

The chain couples TRBV7-8 to TRBJ2-2; 7 bases align to TRBD2. Germline CDR1 SGHVS, CDR2 FQNEAQ. V gave up 2 bases and J gave up 0 bases; unmatched junction bases: 15. This CDR3 spans 20 amino acids. The CDR3 DNA reads as TGTGCCAGCAGCTTATCCCCACCCGAGCTAGCGGCAGCGAACACCGGGGAGCTGTTTTTT. This sequence encodes CASSLSPPELAAANTGELFF.

This chain connects TRBV9 to TRBJ2-7, with D unclear. Germline CDR1 reads SGDLS; CDR2 reads YYNGEE. The CDR3 sequence is 12 residues long. V lost 0 bases to trimming and J lost 5 bases, with 6 bases between them. The CDR3 reads CASSVGSDEQYF. The CDR3 region has the DNA TGTGCCAGCAGCGTAGGGAGCGACGAGCAGTACTTC.

This chain connects TRBV9 to TRBJ2-3; 11 bases align to TRBD2. The germline gives CDR1 SGDLS, CDR2 YYNGEE. The CDR3 covers 17 residues. With 1 base clipped from V and 2 bases from J, the junction kept 6 bases outside the gene matches. DNA for the CDR3: TGTGCCAGCAGCGTACTAGCGGGGGGCACCAACACAGATACGCAGTATTTT. It yields the protein CASSVLAGGTNTDTQYF.

The chain couples TRBV4-1 to TRBJ2-7, with D possibly being TRBD1 (6 bases). This CDR3 has 13 amino acids. V gave up 4 bases and J gave up 3 bases, with 10 bases separating them. CDR1 and CDR2 (germline): MGHRA, YSYEKL. CDR3 sequence (DNA): TGCGCCAGCAGCCTCCAACAGGGCTACGAGCAGTACTTC. Translated, it gives CASSLQQGYEQYF.

V is TRBV5-1 and J is TRBJ1-5; TRBD1 matches at 8 bases. Looked up from germline, CDR1 is SGHRS and CDR2 is YFSETQ. The CDR3 extends over 14 amino acids. The V and J ends lost 1 base and 7 bases, in that order; junction bases with no gene match: 4. CDR3 sequence: CASSLQQGGQPQHF. The DNA for the CDR3 is TGCGCCAGCAGCTTGCAACAGGGGGGACAGCCCCAGCATTTT.

The chain couples TRBV5-6 to TRBJ2-2, with D possibly matching TRBD2 (6 bases). The germline V gene has CDR1 SGHDT and CDR2 YYEEEE. The CDR3 extends over 16 amino acids. V dropped 0 bases and J dropped 4 bases, with 13 bases sitting between them. CDR3 protein: CASSLGRERFTGELFF. The CDR3, as DNA: TGTGCCAGCAGCTTGGGTCGGGAGAGGTTCACCGGGGAGCTGTTTTTT. Full variable domain (remainder filled in from reference TRBV5-6 and TRBJ2-2): DAGVTQSPTHLIKTRGQQVTLRCSPKSGHDTVSWYQQALGQGPQFIFQYYEEEERQRGNFPDRFSGHQFPNYSSELNVNALLLGDSALYLCASSLGRERFTGELFFGEGSRLTVL.

The rearrangement uses TRBV2 and TRBJ1-2; D ambiguous. CDR1 and CDR2 from the germline V gene are SNHLY and FYNNEI. With 2 bases removed from V and 7 bases from J, the gap between germline ends came to 11 bases. The CDR3 sequence is 13 residues long. The DNA for the CDR3 is TGTGCCAGCAGTGAAAGGGCCCGGGGTGGCTACACCTTC. The encoded protein is CASSERARGGYTF.

This chain connects TRBV29-1 to TRBJ2-7; no clear D gene. From germline, CDR1 is SQVTM and CDR2 ANQGSEA. The CDR3 extends over 13 amino acids. Trimming took off 3 bases at V and 3 bases at J, with 12 bases between the two ends. The CDR3 is CSVDPAEDYEQYF. The CDR3 region has the DNA TGCAGCGTTGACCCGGCTGAGGACTACGAGCAGTACTTC.

The chain is built from TRBV5-1 and TRBJ2-5; D unclear. From germline, CDR1 is SGHRS and CDR2 YFSETQ. Trimming took off 4 bases at V and 5 bases at J, with 15 bases between the two ends. This CDR3 contains 14 residues. The DNA for the CDR3 is TGCGCCAGCAGCCCGGTGGTCTCCACGGAGACCCAGTACTTC. Protein sequence: CASSPVVSTETQYF.

The chain has TRBV25-1 and TRBJ1-4; a possible D gene is TRBD1 (6 bases). V was pared by 2 bases and J by 5 bases, with 12 bases between. This CDR3 has 15 amino acids. Germline CDR1 reads MGHDK; CDR2 reads SYGVNS. The CDR3 is CASSEPGTPNEKLFF. The DNA of the CDR3 is TGTGCCAGCAGTGAACCCGGGACACCAAATGAAAAACTGTTTTTT.

V gene TRBV2 combines with J gene TRBJ1-1; 7 bases agree with TRBD1. The CDR3 has 15 residues. Germline lookup yields CDR1 SNHLY and CDR2 FYNNEI. J gave up 7 bases and V 4 bases, and 12 bases lay outside the gene matches. The CDR3 here is CASSVKGGRDSEAFF. CDR3 nucleotide sequence: TGTGCCAGCAGTGTGAAAGGGGGACGGGACAGTGAAGCTTTCTTT.

The rearrangement joins TRBV18 to TRBJ1-5, with 8 bases identical to TRBD1. The CDR3 is 16 amino acids. CDR1 KGHSH and CDR2 LQKENI come from the germline V gene. The junction had 9 bases not matched to a gene; V was cut back by 6 bases and J by 2 bases. The CDR3 reads CASSSGGAGGNQPQHF. CDR3 bases: TGTGCCAGCTCGTCAGGGGGCGCAGGGGGCAATCAGCCCCAGCATTTT.

This clone was detected only a few times. The chain carries TRBV5-6 and TRBJ2-7, with a tentative D call TRBD1 (6 bases). This CDR3 has 14 residues. V lost 0 bases and J 5 bases, leaving 12 bases between the germline ends. Germline V lookup: CDR1 SGHDT, CDR2 YYEEEE. Here the CDR3 reads CASSLAGAINEQYF. In DNA, the CDR3 is TGTGCCAGCAGCTTGGCAGGGGCGATCAACGAGCAGTACTTC.